This is a list of T cell receptor beta chains from one sample in a study of blood T cell repertoires in COVID-19. Measured with immunoSEQ multiplex PCR; TCRdb has only the in-frame clones, and not every one. Altogether roughly 300,000 clones are present, around 87% being singletons, with the ten largest covering less than 1.6%. The specimen was peripheral blood. The source is a middle-aged woman who had recovered from COVID-19. Both conserved end residues are part of each CDR3. D genes are given only for firm matches. A row's size may be missing; if present it is once, few, many or a size class.

V	J	length	size	D	CDR3	DNA
TRBV5-1	TRBJ2-7	14	-	TRBD2	CASSGGGDPREQYF	TGCGCCAGCAGCGGCGGGGGGGATCCTAGGGAGCAGTACTTC
TRBV6-5	TRBJ1-1	12	once	-	CASGGRNTEAFF	TGTGCCAGCGGGGGGAGGAACACTGAAGCTTTCTTT
TRBV10-3	TRBJ2-7	17	-	TRBD2	CAISRGGSGGSSYEQYF	TGTGCCATCAGTCGGGGTGGGAGCGGGGGTTCCTCCTACGAGCAGTACTTC
TRBV15	TRBJ2-3	13	-	-	CATSRDPEDTQYF	TGTGCCACCAGCAGAGATCCAGAAGATACGCAGTATTTT
TRBV5-1	TRBJ2-4	14	-	TRBD1	CASSLGTGVNIQYF	TGCGCCAGCAGCTTGGGGACAGGGGTCAACATTCAGTACTTC
TRBV27	TRBJ1-2	13	-	-	CASSFQGPTGYTF	TGTGCCAGCAGTTTTCAGGGGCCTACGGGCTACACCTTC
TRBV6-2/TRBV6-3	TRBJ2-3	15	once	-	CASSKPGLRGDTQYF	TGTGCCAGCAGTAAACCGGGACTCCGGGGAGATACGCAGTATTTT
TRBV27	TRBJ2-1	18	-	TRBD2	CASSLVAGGPSSYNEQFF	TGTGCCAGCAGTTTAGTGGCGGGGGGGCCTAGTTCCTACAATGAGCAGTTCTTC
TRBV7-2	TRBJ1-1	14	-	-	CASSLQAQNTEAFF	TGTGCCAGCAGCTTACAGGCCCAGAACACTGAAGCTTTCTTT
TRBV27	TRBJ2-1	14	-	-	CASSFLDTYNEQFF	TGTGCCAGCAGTTTCCTGGACACATACAATGAGCAGTTCTTC
TRBV6-4	TRBJ2-3	15	-	TRBD1	CASSDSTGGADTQYF	TGTGCCAGCAGTGACTCGACAGGGGGCGCAGATACGCAGTATTTT
TRBV7-3	TRBJ2-1	14	-	TRBD1	CASSGQGISNEQFF	TGTGCCAGCAGCGGACAGGGGATCTCCAATGAGCAGTTCTTC
TRBV18	TRBJ2-1	20	-	TRBD2	CASSPPGTEPSGGKFGGQFF	TGTGCCAGCTCACCCCCCGGGACAGAACCTAGCGGGGGTAAGTTTGGTGGGCAGTTCTTC
TRBV5-1	TRBJ2-7	18	-	TRBD1	CASSLGFPNRGISYEQYF	TGCGCCAGCAGCTTGGGCTTTCCCAACAGGGGGATCTCCTACGAGCAGTACTTC
TRBV4-2	TRBJ1-5	13	-	-	CASSQELGQPQHF	TGTGCCAGCAGCCAAGAACTGGGCCAGCCCCAGCATTTT
TRBV12-3/TRBV12-4	TRBJ1-2	12	-	-	CASSLGGHGYTF	TGTGCCAGCAGTTTAGGGGGCCATGGCTACACCTTC
TRBV7-2	TRBJ1-6	14	-	TRBD1	CASSRDRVSSPLHF	TGTGCCAGCAGCCGGGACAGGGTTAGTTCACCCCTCCACTTT
TRBV11-2	TRBJ2-7	12	-	-	CASSRGLAEQYF	TGTGCCAGCAGCCGGGGTTTGGCCGAGCAGTACTTC
TRBV5-6	TRBJ1-2	15	-	TRBD1	CASRDWTGGGYGYTF	TGTGCCAGCAGAGATTGGACAGGGGGCGGCTATGGCTACACCTTC
TRBV9	TRBJ2-3	16	-	-	CASSVADSLWRDTQYF	TGTGCCAGCAGCGTAGCGGACTCACTATGGAGGGATACGCAGTATTTT
TRBV27	TRBJ1-2	16	-	TRBD1	CASSVLGGGRGYGYTF	TGTGCCAGCAGTGTCTTAGGGGGCGGGCGGGGCTATGGCTACACCTTC
TRBV19	TRBJ1-5	17	-	-	CASCRRTEPNSNQPQHF	TGTGCCAGCTGCCGGAGGACAGAGCCTAATAGCAATCAGCCCCAGCATTTT
TRBV10-1	TRBJ1-1	13	-	-	CASSEQANTEAFF	TGCGCCAGCAGTGAACAGGCGAACACTGAAGCTTTCTTT
TRBV6-2/TRBV6-3	TRBJ2-2	15	once	TRBD2	CASSPRGERTGELFF	TGTGCCAGCAGTCCCCGGGGGGAAAGAACCGGGGAGCTGTTTTTT
TRBV9	TRBJ2-1	14	-	-	CASSVVARYNEQFF	TGTGCCAGCAGCGTAGTCGCGCGGTACAATGAGCAGTTCTTC
TRBV14	TRBJ1-2	16	-	TRBD1	CASSQSARGRVYGYTF	TGTGCCAGCAGCCAATCGGCCAGGGGGCGGGTCTATGGCTACACCTTC
TRBV3-1/TRBV3-2	TRBJ1-1	14	-	-	CASSQFGQVTEAFF	TGTGCCAGCAGCCAATTTGGTCAGGTAACTGAAGCTTTCTTT
TRBV7-2	TRBJ1-1	13	-	-	CASSLWASAEAFF	TGTGCCAGCAGCTTATGGGCTTCAGCTGAAGCTTTCTTT
TRBV5-1	TRBJ2-1	15	-	TRBD1	CASSSTGGEYNEQFF	TGCGCCAGCAGCAGCACAGGGGGCGAGTACAATGAGCAGTTCTTC
TRBV11-2	TRBJ1-2	11	-	-	CASSLTDGYTF	TGTGCCAGCAGCCTAACAGATGGCTACACCTTC
TRBV11-2	TRBJ1-6	13	-	-	CASSEFYNSPLHF	TGTGCCAGCAGCGAGTTCTATAATTCACCCCTCCACTTT
TRBV2	TRBJ2-7	15	-	TRBD1	CASSQSGTGGFEQYF	TGTGCCAGCAGTCAATCCGGGACAGGGGGCTTCGAGCAGTACTTC
TRBV5-4	TRBJ1-2	17	-	TRBD1	CASSLPPRGTANYGYTF	TGTGCCAGCAGCTTGCCACCTAGGGGGACAGCTAACTATGGCTACACCTTC
TRBV6-5	TRBJ1-2	14	once	TRBD1	CASRTLQGAYGYTF	TGTGCCAGCAGAACGCTTCAGGGGGCCTATGGCTACACCTTC
TRBV6-5	TRBJ2-7	15	-	-	CASSLLPPETGEQYF	TGTGCCAGCAGTCTACTACCCCCCGAAACCGGCGAGCAGTACTTC
TRBV7-9	TRBJ1-5	14	-	TRBD1	CASSRQGRNQPQHF	TGTGCCAGCAGCCGACAGGGGCGCAATCAGCCCCAGCATTTT
TRBV5-1	TRBJ1-1	13	once	TRBD1	CASRRGRGTEAFF	TGCGCCAGCAGGAGGGGGCGTGGTACTGAAGCTTTCTTT
TRBV5-1	TRBJ2-7	14	-	-	CASSPFLGSYEQYF	TGCGCCAGCAGCCCCTTCCTTGGCTCTTACGAGCAGTACTTC
TRBV5-1	TRBJ2-3	16	-	TRBD1	CASSLVWDRRTDTQYF	TGCGCCAGCAGCTTGGTCTGGGACAGACGCACAGATACGCAGTATTTT
TRBV19	TRBJ1-1	12	-	-	CASLSLNTEAFF	TGTGCCAGCCTTAGTCTGAACACTGAAGCTTTCTTT
TRBV27	TRBJ1-6	14	-	-	CASRTGGSNSPLHF	TGTGCCAGCAGGACGGGGGGAAGTAATTCACCCCTCCACTTT
TRBV3-1/TRBV3-2	TRBJ2-1	16	-	TRBD2	CASSHLSTSGYNEQFF	TGTGCCAGCAGCCATCTCAGTACTAGCGGATACAATGAGCAGTTCTTC
TRBV15	TRBJ1-1	15	-	TRBD1	CATSREEGAGTEAFF	TGTGCCACCAGCAGAGAGGAGGGGGCGGGAACTGAAGCTTTCTTT
TRBV13	TRBJ2-1	13	-	TRBD1	CASSEDRGNEQFF	TGTGCCAGCAGCGAGGACAGGGGGAATGAGCAGTTCTTC
TRBV27	TRBJ1-2	14	few	TRBD1	CASSPTGILRGYTF	TGTGCCAGCAGTCCGACAGGGATACTTCGTGGCTACACCTTC
TRBV20-1	TRBJ1-2	10	-	TRBD1	CSAIRDRVTF	TGCAGTGCTATCCGGGACAGGGTCACCTTC
TRBV11-3	TRBJ2-7	13	-	-	CASSLGNSYEQYF	TGTGCCAGCAGCTTAGGTAACAGCTACGAGCAGTACTTC
TRBV6-5	TRBJ1-2	14	-	-	CASSYRRGSDGYTF	TGTGCCAGCAGTTACCGCCGCGGGTCGGATGGCTACACCTTC
TRBV9	TRBJ2-7	15	-	TRBD2	CASSVGLAGAYEQYF	TGTGCCAGCAGCGTAGGACTAGCGGGGGCCTACGAGCAGTACTTC